These 18 T cell receptor beta chains were all obtained from the same sample, sequenced in a study of blood T cell repertoires in COVID-19 (dated by TCRdb to about 2020). Library creation used the immunoSEQ multiplex PCR assay. The immuneACCESS repertoire file appears here via TCRdb, limited to in-frame rearrangements. These files lack a portion of the clones; in checked studies, under half of the deficit traces to unresolved V genes, and the cause of the others is not known. This sample holds 55,000 to 65,000 clones; around 90% were observed only once. The ten largest clones add up to 2% to 2.5% of the sample. Sample: peripheral blood. These receptors came from a man aged 55 to 70 with acute or convalescent COVID-19.

This chain connects TRBV27 to TRBJ1-1; a possible D gene is TRBD1 (5 bases). The germline V and J ends were trimmed by 6 bases and 5 bases, with 19 bases remaining between them. Per germline, CDR1 MNHEY and CDR2 SMNVEV (reference sequence). This CDR3 comprises 15 residues. The CDR3 loop is CASRLLGAGRTEAFF. Here the CDR3 DNA reads TGTGCCAGCAGACTTCTTGGGGCAGGAAGGACTGAAGCTTTCTTT.

V usage is TRBV11-3 and J usage is TRBJ1-6; D gene ambiguous. V was clipped by 2 bases and J by 10 bases, with 9 bases between them. This CDR3 contains 13 residues. Germline-derived CDR1 and CDR2 are SGHNT and YENEEA. Here the CDR3 DNA reads TGTGCCAGCAGCTTACGGGTTGGGTCACCCCTCCACTTT. This encodes CASSLRVGSPLHF.

The chain joins TRBV5-1 to TRBJ2-2, with D maybe TRBD1 (5 bases). CDR1 SGHRS and CDR2 YFSETQ come from the germline V gene. The CDR3 totals 14 residues. V lost 4 bases, J lost 1 base, and 8 bases lay in between. CDR3 loop: CASSIGQNTGELFF. The CDR3 region has the DNA TGCGCCAGCAGCATAGGACAGAACACCGGGGAGCTGTTTTTT.

V gene TRBV4-1 combines with J gene TRBJ2-7, with TRBD2 matching 10 bases. This CDR3 comprises 17 residues. The germline CDR1 and CDR2 sequences are MGHRA and YSYEKL. V lost 0 bases, J lost 1 base, and 6 bases stayed unmatched. In DNA, the CDR3 is TGCGCCAGCAGCCAAGATGTAGGACTAGCGGATTCCTACGAGCAGTACTTC. Protein sequence: CASSQDVGLADSYEQYF.

The V gene is TRBV27, the J gene TRBJ2-3; D uncertain. The CDR3 spans 15 residues. V was clipped by 10 bases and J by 0 bases, with 17 bases between them. CDR1 is MNHEY, CDR2 SMNVEV, per germline (reference sequence). The CDR3 reads CATKDHEESTDTQYF. CDR3 DNA sequence: TGTGCCACCAAAGATCATGAGGAAAGCACAGATACGCAGTATTTT.

The chain links TRBV5-4 to TRBJ2-6; perhaps TRBD1 as D (8 bases). The CDR3 spans 18 residues. Germline CDR1 and CDR2: SGHNT and YYREEE (reference sequence). V was clipped by 0 bases and J by 2 bases, with 15 bases between them. CDR3 bases: TGTGCCAGCAGCTTGGAGTACAGGGGGGGAACTGGGGCCAACGTCCTGACTTTC. It yields the protein CASSLEYRGGTGANVLTF.

The chain recombines TRBV15 with TRBJ1-5; possibly TRBD1 for D (6 bases). The CDR3 runs to 15 residues. CDR1 and CDR2 (germline): LNHNV, YYDKDF (reference sequence). Deletions cut 6 bases from V and 1 base from J, with 13 bases between. The CDR3 loop is CATSQGFYSNQPQHF. CDR3 nucleotide sequence: TGTGCCACCAGTCAGGGGTTCTACAGCAATCAGCCCCAGCATTTT.

This sequence joins TRBV25-1 and TRBJ1-2; D is perhaps TRBD1 (5 bases). The CDR3 sequence is 15 residues long. The V gene lost 5 bases and the J gene lost 2 bases, with 15 bases spanning the gap. In germline, CDR1 is MGHDK, CDR2 SYGVNS. The CDR3 sequence: CASSLGGGDNYGYTF. In nucleotides, the CDR3 is TGTGCCAGCAGTCTCGGTGGAGGGGACAACTATGGCTACACCTTC.

The genes are TRBV27 and TRBJ1-5; unclear D gene. V lost 5 bases, J lost 0 bases, and 11 bases lay in between. The CDR3 spans 15 residues. The germline V gene encodes CDR1 MNHEY and CDR2 SMNVEV (reference sequence). The CDR3 bases are TGTGCCAGCAGTCCAGGACGGGATAGCAATCAGCCCCAGCATTTT. This codes for CASSPGRDSNQPQHF.

The J gene is TRBJ2-1, the V gene TRBV7-9, with 9 bases that match TRBD2. V was pared by 5 bases and J by 7 bases, with 6 bases of the junction left unmatched. The CDR3 contains 14 residues. Germline CDR1 reads SEHNR; CDR2 reads FQNEAQ (reference sequence). The CDR3 reads CASSAGGRGNEQFF. CDR3 sequence (DNA): TGTGCCAGCAGCGCGGGCGGGAGGGGTAATGAGCAGTTCTTC. Together with reference TRBV7-9 and TRBJ2-1, the CDR3 gives the full variable domain: DTGVSQNPRHKITKRGQNVTFRCDPISEHNRLYWYRQTLGQGPEFLTYFQNEAQLEKSRLLSDRFSAERPKGSFSTLEIQRTEQGDSAMYLCASSAGGRGNEQFFGPGTRLTVL.

Notes on this clone: The same CDR3 also results from other DNA sequences found in this sample. The V and J genes are TRBV9 and TRBJ1-2; D gene unclear. Trimming took off 0 bases at V and 4 bases at J, with 10 bases between the two ends. Germline values: CDR1 SGDLS, CDR2 YYNGEE. The length of the CDR3 is 14 residues. CDR3 sequence (DNA): TGTGCCAGCAGCGTAGCCGAGGGCTTCTATGGCTACACCTTC. Translated: CASSVAEGFYGYTF.

The rearrangement uses TRBV5-1 and TRBJ2-3; a weak D match, TRBD1 (5 bases). Germline assignment: CDR1 SGHRS and CDR2 YFSETQ. V gave up 0 bases and J gave up 5 bases, with 16 bases separating them. The CDR3 is made up of 16 amino acids. The CDR3 sequence is CASSLGSALRGDTQYF. For the CDR3, the DNA is TGCGCCAGCAGCTTGGGCAGCGCCCTAAGGGGAGATACGCAGTATTTT.

The chain carries TRBV20-1 and TRBJ2-1, with D perhaps TRBD1 (6 bases). Trimming stripped 3 bases from V and 9 bases from J, with 21 bases between. Germline V CDR1 and CDR2: DFQATT, SNEGSKA (reference sequence). This CDR3 comprises 15 residues. For the CDR3, the DNA is TGCAGTGCTAGTGGTTTAACAGGGCCTCTCGGTGAGCAGTTCTTC. Translating it yields CSASGLTGPLGEQFF.

V and J are TRBV25-1 and TRBJ1-6; D not certain. With 5 bases removed from V and 4 bases from J, the gap between germline ends came to 9 bases. CDR1 and CDR2 (germline): MGHDK, SYGVNS. This CDR3 has 14 amino acids. CDR3 sequence: CASSRVEYNSPLHF. CDR3 coding DNA: TGTGCCAGCAGTCGGGTGGAGTATAATTCACCCCTCCACTTT.

The chain carries TRBV7-2 and TRBJ2-3; TRBD2 might be the D (7 bases). Trimming removed 5 bases from V and 6 bases from J, with 15 bases in between. Germline values: CDR1 SGHTA, CDR2 FQGNSA. The CDR3 sequence is 14 residues long. The CDR3 DNA is TGTGCCAGCAGCGCCAGGAGGGGGGGCGATACGCAGTATTTT. It translates to CASSARRGGDTQYF.

The CDR3 loop reads CASSKNRATGELFF. In DNA, the CDR3 is TGTGCCAGCAGCAAAAACAGGGCCACCGGGGAGCTGTTTTTT. The rearrangement uses TRBV6-2 or TRBV6-3 and TRBJ2-2; the D gene is possibly TRBD1 (6 bases). CDR1 and CDR2 from the germline V gene are MNHEY and SVGEGT. The V end was cut by 6 bases, the J end by 4 bases, with 12 bases between. This CDR3 spans 14 amino acids.

The V call is TRBV30, the J call TRBJ2-1, with 9 bases identical to TRBD1. Trimming cost V 8 bases and J 6 bases; bases outside gene matches: 17. CDR3 length: 16 residues. Looked up from germline, CDR1 is GTSNPN and CDR2 is SVGIG (reference sequence). This chain's CDR3 is CAGESRDREHRNEQFF. The CDR3, as DNA: TGTGCCGGGGAGTCCAGGGACAGGGAACATCGCAATGAGCAGTTCTTC.

The chain employs TRBV27 and TRBJ1-6, with D possibly TRBD1 on 6 matching bases. V dropped 7 bases and J dropped 11 bases, with 15 bases sitting between them. Germline V lookup: CDR1 MNHEY, CDR2 SMNVEV (reference sequence). The CDR3 is 13 residues long. The CDR3 coding sequence is TGTGCCAGCACCTTTAACAGGGTGGCACCCCTCCACTTT. It translates to CASTFNRVAPLHF.